The 21 T cell receptor beta chains below were found in one sample sequenced in a study of response to subunit inactivated influenza vaccine (dated by TCRdb to the late 2010s). Library method: RT-PCR. TCRdb names Illumina HiSeq 2500 as the instrument used. The public reads were quality trimmed at Q25 with fastp and then assembled into clones with MiXCR by TCRdb, keeping productive beta chains. Identical CDR3 proteins give one entry, which carries the most common genes and DNA. The sample table shows about 800,000 distinct CDR3 sequences, and 20% to 25% are seen once. The ten largest clones add up to about 9.4% of the sample. Specimen: PBMCs from blood, collected roughly 5 days after vaccination. The receptor source for this set is a man in his forties or fifties who received an inactivated influenza vaccine. Donor details come from another sample of the same person, matched by shared clones.

This rearrangement joins TRBV27 to TRBJ2-7; 10 bases line up with TRBD1. The CDR3 consists of 13 residues. Per germline, CDR1 MNHEY and CDR2 SMNVEV (reference sequence). V lost 6 bases to trimming and J lost 6 bases; unmatched junction nucleotides: 5. This chain's CDR3 is CASRGQGPSEQYF. CDR3 DNA sequence: TGTGCCAGCAGGGGACAGGGGCCATCCGAGCAGTACTTC.

This clonotype turned up a few times. The chain employs TRBV20-1 and TRBJ2-2, with a weak D call TRBD1 (6 bases). Germline V CDR1 and CDR2: DFQATT, SNEGSKA (reference sequence). V gave up 0 bases and J gave up 7 bases, with 15 bases separating them. The CDR3 sequence is 15 residues long. The CDR3 protein is CSARDPRGSIGELFF. Written as DNA, the CDR3 is TGCAGTGCTAGAGATCCGAGGGGGTCTATCGGGGAGCTGTTTTTT.

The chain carries TRBV25-1 and TRBJ1-4; D is unresolved. V gave up 5 bases and J gave up 12 bases, with 13 bases separating them. The CDR3 length is 12 residues. Germline CDR1 MGHDK, CDR2 SYGVNS. The CDR3 loop reads CASSFGVTELFF. As DNA, the CDR3 is TGTGCCAGCAGTTTCGGGGTTACAGAACTGTTTTTT.

This clonotype was counted a few times. The rearrangement links TRBV28 to TRBJ1-6, with unresolved D. Germline CDR1 and CDR2: MDHEN and SYDVKM. The CDR3 contains 14 residues. V was trimmed by 5 bases and J by 8 bases, leaving 13 bases between them. The CDR3 reads CASSGPGRYSPLHF. Here the CDR3 DNA reads TGTGCCAGCAGTGGACCGGGCCGATATTCACCCCTCCACTTT.

This clonotype was observed a handful of times. V usage is TRBV29-1 and J usage is TRBJ1-1, with D possibly matching TRBD1 (6 bases). Deletions cut 5 bases from V and 1 base from J, with 14 bases between. This CDR3 is built from 14 residues. CDR1 and CDR2 (germline): SQVTM, ANQGSEA. The CDR3, as DNA: TGCAGCGTTAAGGTGGGGGGGCCGAACACTGAAGCTTTCTTT. It codes for CSVKVGGPNTEAFF.

The chain carries TRBV10-3 and TRBJ2-1, with D perhaps matching TRBD2 (6 bases). This CDR3 region has 15 residues. With 1 base removed from V and 1 base from J, the gap between germline ends came to 8 bases. Germline CDR1 is ENHRY and CDR2 is SYGVKD. The chain's CDR3 is CAISEFAGSYNEQFF. The CDR3 bases are TGTGCCATCAGTGAGTTTGCGGGATCCTACAATGAGCAGTTCTTC.

This clonotype was counted once. This sequence joins TRBV4-1 and TRBJ2-3; 14 nucleotides align to TRBD2. The CDR3 totals 15 residues. J was trimmed by 5 bases and V by 6 bases; bases with no gene match: 4. The V gene's germline CDR1 is MGHRA and CDR2 YSYEKL. The CDR3 DNA is TGCGCCAGCAGAAGACTAGCGGGGGGGAAAGATACGCAGTATTTT. It codes for CASRRLAGGKDTQYF.

The chain combines TRBV19 with TRBJ2-5; 8 bases align to TRBD1. Germline trimming cut 3 bases from V and 4 bases from J; bases unmatched to any gene: 7. Germline V gene sequence: CDR1 LNHDA, CDR2 SQIVND (reference sequence). There are 15 residues in the CDR3. In nucleotides, the CDR3 is TGTGCCAGTAGTATTGTAACAGGGGGACGAGAGACCCAGTACTTC. The encoded protein is CASSIVTGGRETQYF.

The chain recombines TRBV5-1 with TRBJ2-6; D may be TRBD2 (6 bases). From germline, CDR1 is SGHRS and CDR2 YFSETQ. V lost 0 bases and J lost 0, with 13 bases in between. The CDR3 consists of 18 residues. This chain's CDR3 is CASSLAGGVLSGANVLTF. The DNA of the CDR3 is TGCGCCAGCAGCTTGGCCGGCGGGGTTCTCTCTGGGGCCAACGTCCTGACTTTC.

The table lists this clonotype with a count of one. The V and J genes are TRBV20-1 and TRBJ2-3; D is possibly TRBD1 or TRBD2 (5 bases each). The germline V gene encodes CDR1 DFQATT and CDR2 SNEGSKA (reference sequence). Between the trimmed V and J ends, which lost 3 bases and 5 bases, there was a span of 12 bases. The CDR3 is 13 amino acids. The CDR3 is CSAREGTEDTQYF. The CDR3 bases are TGCAGTGCTAGGGAAGGGACCGAAGATACGCAGTATTTT.

This clonotype was seen a few times. This chain links TRBV7-8 with TRBJ1-5; D is unresolved. Germline CDR1 and CDR2: SGHVS and FQNEAQ. This CDR3 has 19 amino acids. V was pared by 4 bases and J by 4 bases, with 26 bases between. The CDR3 is CASSSSVGPPLYENQPQHF. The CDR3 nucleotides are TGTGCCAGCAGCTCATCGGTAGGCCCCCCGCTTTACGAAAATCAGCCCCAGCATTTT.

The chain links TRBV4-3 to TRBJ2-1; D gene uncertain. The germline CDR1 and CDR2 sequences are LGHNA and YSLEER. CDR3 length: 14 residues. Trimming stripped 1 base from V and 6 bases from J, with 10 bases between. This chain's CDR3 is CASSQVLRFNEQFF. Here the CDR3 DNA reads TGCGCCAGCAGCCAAGTGCTAAGGTTCAATGAGCAGTTCTTC.

The gene calls are TRBV7-2 and TRBJ2-7; 8 bases agree with TRBD2. Trimming took 5 bases from V and 4 from J; bases not matched to a gene: 7. CDR1 is SGHTA, CDR2 FQGNSA, per germline. CDR3 length: 14 residues. CDR3 nucleotide sequence: TGTGCCAGCAGCCTCGGACTAGCTATGTACGAGCAGTACTTC. It yields the protein CASSLGLAMYEQYF. Variable domain in full (rest from reference TRBV7-2 and TRBJ2-7): GAGVSQSPSNKVTEKGKDVELRCDPISGHTALYWYRQSLGQGLEFLIYFQGNSAPDKSGLPSDRFSAERTGGSVSTLTIQRTQQEDSAVYLCASSLGLAMYEQYFGPGTRLTVT.

This rearrangement joins TRBV5-1 to TRBJ2-2, with 7 bases fitting TRBD1. This CDR3 region has 16 residues. V shed 4 bases, J shed 2 bases, and the junction held 8 bases outside the gene matches. Germline assignment: CDR1 SGHRS and CDR2 YFSETQ. The CDR3 DNA sequence: TGCGCCAGCAGCCAGGGACAGACGTATAACACCGGGGAGCTGTTTTTT. It yields the protein CASSQGQTYNTGELFF.

Worth noting for this clonotype: A junction boundary mismatches the germline segment, possibly from a read error. In nucleotides, the CDR3 is TGTGCCAGCAGTCGCGGGACAGGGAAGAATTTT. Amino acids: CASSRGTGKNF. The chain employs TRBV12-3 or TRBV12-4 and TRBJ1-5; 9 nucleotides line up with TRBD1. The CDR3 consists of 11 residues.

The rearrangement links TRBV25-1 to TRBJ1-1; TRBD1 matches 8 bases. CDR1 is MGHDK, CDR2 SYGVNS, per germline. The J segment lost 1 base and the V segment lost 1 base, leaving 5 bases of the junction unmatched. The CDR3 runs 16 residues. The CDR3 spells CASSEWGGTGNTEAFF. The CDR3 DNA reads TGTGCCAGCAGTGAATGGGGTGGGACAGGGAACACTGAAGCTTTCTTT. Looking up the rest from reference TRBV25-1 and TRBJ1-1 gives the full variable domain: EADIYQTPRYLVIGTGKKITLECSQTMGHDKMYWYQQDPGMELHLIHYSYGVNSTEKGDLSSESTVSRIRTEHFPLTLESARPSHTSQYLCASSEWGGTGNTEAFFGQGTRLTVV.

The genes are TRBV5-1 and TRBJ2-1, with 8 bases matching TRBD2. Losses at the gene ends were 0 bases for V and 14 bases for J; bases not matched to a gene: 16. This CDR3 contains 16 residues. Germline V gene sequence: CDR1 SGHRS, CDR2 YFSETQ. Here the CDR3 DNA reads TGCGCCAGCAGCTTGGTAAGGGTTCGCCTTGGGACTAGAAAGTTCTTC. This encodes CASSLVRVRLGTRKFF.

This clonotype was seen a single time. This chain links TRBV14 with TRBJ2-7; D perhaps matches TRBD1 (6 bases). Germline assignment: CDR1 SGHDN and CDR2 FVKESK. Trimming removed 2 bases from V and 4 bases from J, with 21 bases in between. This CDR3 region has 17 residues. The CDR3 region is CASSQTPPGQQRYEQYF. The CDR3, as DNA: TGTGCCAGCAGCCAAACCCCTCCGGGACAACAAAGATACGAGCAGTACTTC.

The rearrangement uses TRBV25-1 and TRBJ2-7, with TRBD2 matching over 11 bases. Germline V gives CDR1 MGHDK, CDR2 SYGVNS. V was pared by 6 bases and J by 12 bases, with 10 bases of the junction left unmatched. CDR3 length equals 13 residues. The CDR3 sequence is CASRPLAGGPSYF. The CDR3, as DNA: TGTGCCAGCAGGCCATTAGCGGGAGGGCCTTCGTACTTC.

This clonotype was seen a handful of times. This chain joins TRBV16 and TRBJ2-7, with D tentatively TRBD1 (6 bases). The germline gives CDR1 KGHSY, CDR2 FQNENV. This CDR3 is built from 14 residues. V lost 5 bases and J 2 bases, leaving 13 bases between the germline ends. CDR3 bases: TGTGCCAGCAGCTACCACAGGGCACCCTACGAGCAGTACTTC. Translating gives CASSYHRAPYEQYF.

This chain links TRBV12-3 or TRBV12-4 with TRBJ2-5, with D perhaps matching TRBD1 (5 bases). The CDR3 is 15 amino acids. The V and J ends lost 4 bases and 7 bases respectively, with 19 bases between them. For the CDR3, the DNA is TGTGCCAGCAGTTCGGGTAGGATAGTCACAGGGACCCAGTACTTC. As protein: CASSSGRIVTGTQYF.